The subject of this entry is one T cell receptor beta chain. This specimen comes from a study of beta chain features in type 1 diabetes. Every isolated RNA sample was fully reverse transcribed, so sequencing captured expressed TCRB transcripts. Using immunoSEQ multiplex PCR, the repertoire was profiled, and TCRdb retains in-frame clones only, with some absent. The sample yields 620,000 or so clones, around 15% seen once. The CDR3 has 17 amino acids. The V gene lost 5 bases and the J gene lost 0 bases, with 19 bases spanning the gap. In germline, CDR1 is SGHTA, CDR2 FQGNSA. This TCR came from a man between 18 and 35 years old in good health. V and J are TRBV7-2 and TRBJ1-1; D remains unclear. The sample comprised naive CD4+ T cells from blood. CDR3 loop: CASSTDGSRWMNTEAFF. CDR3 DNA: TGTGCCAGCAGCACCGACGGATCACGGTGGATGAACACTGAAGCTTTCTTT.